These T cell receptor beta chains were read from a single sample in a study of blood T cell repertoires in COVID-19. TCRdb keeps only in-frame clones here, not all; method: immunoSEQ multiplex PCR. The repertoire holds 90,000 or so clones, with roughly 84% as singletons. The sequenced sample consisted of peripheral blood. These TCRs come from a man aged 55 to 70 with acute or convalescent COVID-19. CDR3s include the opening cysteine and the closing phenylalanine or tryptophan. Each record gives: clone size, J gene, D gene, V gene, CDR3 DNA, CDR3 protein. The D gene is left open where the match is weak. Expanded clones are given a class, and other clones once, few, many or no size at all.

NA	TRBJ1-3	TRBD1	TRBV29-1	TGCAGCGCGGGGACAGACCGCTCTGGAAACACCATATATTTT	CSAGTDRSGNTIYF
NA	TRBJ1-6	NA	TRBV6-5	TGTGCCAGCAGTTACTCAGCACAGGGTAACTCACCCCTCCACTTT	CASSYSAQGNSPLHF
NA	TRBJ2-7	NA	TRBV7-6	TGTGCCAGCAGCCCTACAGGGAACCCCTCCTACGAGCAGTACTTC	CASSPTGNPSYEQYF
NA	TRBJ2-1	TRBD2	TRBV4-2	TGTGCCAGCAGCCCCCTGGGACTAGCGGGGGGCCTTTCCTACAATGAGCAGTTCTTC	CASSPLGLAGGLSYNEQFF
NA	TRBJ1-3	NA	TRBV19	TGTGCCAGTAGCCCGGAGGGAAACACCATATATTTT	CASSPEGNTIYF
NA	TRBJ2-5	TRBD1	TRBV11-3	TGTGCCAGCAGCTTAGAGCTGGGACAGGGCACCCAAGAGACCCAGTACTTC	CASSLELGQGTQETQYF
NA	TRBJ2-5	NA	TRBV10-3	TGTGCCATCAGTGAGAGGAGTTACGAGACCCAGTACTTC	CAISERSYETQYF
NA	TRBJ2-3	TRBD2	TRBV7-9	TGTGCCAGCAGCCCGACGGCGGGGGGTGCCACAGATACGCAGTATTTT	CASSPTAGGATDTQYF
NA	TRBJ1-3	NA	TRBV7-6	TGTGCCAGCAGCTTTCTCGCGGGGGGTAGCTCTGGAAACACCATATATTTT	CASSFLAGGSSGNTIYF
NA	TRBJ1-5	NA	TRBV6-6	TGTGCCAGCCAGGGGTCGAATCAGCCCCAGCATTTT	CASQGSNQPQHF
once	TRBJ2-5	TRBD1	TRBV29-1	TGCAGCGTTGATAGACAGGGGGCACAGACCCAGTACTTC	CSVDRQGAQTQYF
NA	TRBJ1-6	NA	TRBV6-6	TGTGCCAGCAGTCCCGGGACACTCCACAGCTCCTATAATTCACCCCTCCACTTT	CASSPGTLHSSYNSPLHF
few	TRBJ1-4	TRBD1	TRBV28	TGTGCCAGCAGTGCCTCGGGACAGGGGAACGAAAAACTGTTTTTT	CASSASGQGNEKLFF
NA	TRBJ1-2	TRBD1	TRBV18	TGTGCCAGCTCACCACTCGGGACAGATAGTGACTACACCTTC	CASSPLGTDSDYTF
few	TRBJ1-6	NA	TRBV9	TGTGCCAGCAGCGTGACAGATAATTCACCCCTCCACTTT	CASSVTDNSPLHF
NA	TRBJ1-5	NA	TRBV6-2/TRBV6-3	TGTGCCAGCAGTTACCTCCCAGACACATCCTATAGCAATCAGCCCCAGCATTTT	CASSYLPDTSYSNQPQHF